This T cell receptor (beta chain) was obtained from a study of graft-versus-host responses after intestinal transplantation. For the study at large: Transplants given to recipients were multivisceral, liver-intestinal, or isolated intestinal. Each patient got anti-thymocyte globulin induction, then tacrolimus and steroids for roughly 3 years. Study findings and constraints: Recipient marrow showed GvH clones, some seen first in ileum or blood.

The table came from immunoSEQ multiplex PCR; TCRdb's copy has only in-frame clones and leaves some out. This table holds 95,000 to 130,000 clones, approximately 90% found once. Notes on this clone: Its antigen is still unknown.

This CDR3 contains 17 residues. V shed 8 bases and J 6 bases; nucleotides not matched to a gene: 14. Germline V gives CDR1 MNHEY, CDR2 SMNVEV (reference sequence). This specimen was unstimulated CD4+ T cells sorted from spleen or lymph node cells, taken before intestinal transplant. This TCR was recovered from a human donor who received an intestinal transplant. J is TRBJ2-4 and V is TRBV27; 12 bases align to TRBD2. This chain's CDR3 is CASLKRLAGARGNIQYF. CDR3 in DNA: TGTGCCAGCCTAAAACGACTAGCGGGAGCACGGGGAAACATTCAGTACTTC.